Sequencing of this T cell receptor (beta chain) was carried out in a study of blood T cells in healthy people across ages. Using a J-beta primer mix together with a sample-barcoded 5' primer, a second PCR was run for roughly 6 to 11 cycles. TCRdb analysed the 5' RACE reads with MiXCR anew, one entry per CDR3 protein. The sample shows roughly 700,000 distinct CDR3 sequences, 49% of them seen only once. Germline values: CDR1 SGHRS, CDR2 YFSETQ. J lost 7 bases, V lost 1 base, and 5 bases had no gene match. The CDR3 covers 15 residues. This clonotype was obtained from a woman aged 60-70 years in good health. Material: blood. The chain combines TRBV5-1 with TRBJ2-1, with 10 bases that match TRBD2. The CDR3 spells CASSLTSGTWNEQFF. In DNA form, the CDR3 reads TGCGCCAGCAGCTTGACTAGCGGGACTTGGAATGAGCAGTTCTTC.